The 18 T cell receptor beta chains presented below share a single source sample, sequenced in a study of T cells in localized non-small cell lung cancer. Sequencing used immunoSEQ multiplex PCR; TCRdb keeps in-frame clones, though not all of them. The sample has just over 20,000 clones, more than 75% seen once. This material consisted of PBMCs, taken before any cancer treatment. The receptors shown here come from a woman aged 40 to 75 with stage II squamous cell lung carcinoma.

This sequence joins TRBV6-5 and TRBJ2-2, with D possibly TRBD2 on 5 matching bases. The CDR3 has 14 residues. CDR1 and CDR2 (germline): MNHEY, SVGAGI. V was pared by 5 bases and J by 5 bases, with 12 bases between. The CDR3 spells CASSPLDGTGELFF. The CDR3 DNA sequence: TGTGCCAGCAGTCCACTAGACGGGACCGGGGAGCTGTTTTTT.

The V gene is TRBV28, the J gene TRBJ2-7; TRBD2 agrees at 12 bases. CDR3 length: 14 residues. Unmatched junction bases numbered 7, after V lost 8 bases and J lost 5 bases. CDR1 is MDHEN and CDR2 is SYDVKM in the germline V gene. CDR3 bases: TGTGCCAGCCGCTGGGCTAGCGGGAGGGACGAGCAGTACTTC. Translation gives CASRWASGRDEQYF.

This clone was detected once. The genes are TRBV7-3 and TRBJ2-1; 8 bases map to TRBD2. With 5 bases clipped from V and 1 base from J, the junction kept 4 bases outside the gene matches. Germline V gives CDR1 SGHTA, CDR2 FQGTGA. CDR3 length: 15 amino acids. The CDR3 protein is CASSITSGSYNEQFF. Written as DNA, the CDR3 is TGTGCCAGCAGCATCACTAGCGGTTCCTACAATGAGCAGTTCTTC. The whole variable domain, remainder taken from reference TRBV7-3 and TRBJ2-1, is GAGVSQTPSNKVTEKGKYVELRCDPISGHTALYWYRQSLGQGPEFLIYFQGTGAADDSGLPNDRFFAVRPEGSVSTLKIQRTERGDSAVYLCASSITSGSYNEQFFGPGTRLTVL.

V usage is TRBV5-6 and J usage is TRBJ1-5; a possible D gene is TRBD1 (5 bases). This CDR3 contains 13 residues. Germline CDR1 SGHDT, CDR2 YYEEEE. Trimming took off 2 bases at V and 5 bases at J, with 8 bases between the two ends. The CDR3, as DNA: TGTGCCAGCAGCTTCGGGGGGGATCAGCCCCAGCATTTT. This translates into CASSFGGDQPQHF.

The chain joins TRBV18 to TRBJ2-2; tentative D call: TRBD2 (5 bases). Germline V gives CDR1 KGHSH, CDR2 LQKENI. This CDR3 contains 15 residues. Trimming cost V 2 bases and J 6 bases, with 13 bases left between them. This chain's CDR3 is CASSPKAGKAGELFF. In DNA form, the CDR3 reads TGTGCCAGCTCACCAAAGGCCGGGAAGGCCGGGGAGCTGTTTTTT.

The V and J genes are TRBV19 and TRBJ2-7; D possibly corresponds to TRBD1 (7 bases). The CDR3 runs to 16 residues. Trimming removed 6 bases from V and 4 bases from J, with 22 bases in between. Germline V gives CDR1 LNHDA, CDR2 SQIVND (reference sequence). CDR3: CASRPGRRGRIYEQYF. CDR3 nucleotide sequence: TGTGCCAGTAGACCCGGGCGGAGGGGGCGAATTTACGAGCAGTACTTC.

This clone has only a few counts. The chain carries TRBV9 and TRBJ1-1, with 7 bases aligning to TRBD1. The CDR3 has 15 residues. The germline V gene encodes CDR1 SGDLS and CDR2 YYNGEE. V was clipped by 3 bases and J by 1 base; unmatched bases: 6. CDR3 in amino acids: CASSGQGLGNTEAFF. The CDR3 DNA reads as TGTGCCAGCAGCGGACAGGGCTTGGGGAACACTGAAGCTTTCTTT.

J is TRBJ2-1 and V is TRBV6-5, with 8 bases identical to TRBD1. The germline gives CDR1 MNHEY, CDR2 SVGAGI. The CDR3 consists of 12 residues. J gave up 8 bases and V 8 bases, and 5 bases lay outside the gene matches. DNA of the CDR3: TGTGCCAGCCGGCGACAGGGGTATGAGCAGTTCTTC. This codes for CASRRQGYEQFF.

The chain couples TRBV29-1 to TRBJ2-7; D is ambiguous. CDR3 length equals 12 residues. Germline lookup yields CDR1 SQVTM and CDR2 ANQGSEA. V shed 4 bases and J shed 0 bases, with 7 bases lying between them. The chain's CDR3 is CSVGPRSYEQYF. For the CDR3, the DNA is TGCAGCGTTGGACCGCGCTCCTACGAGCAGTACTTC.

This clone was detected only a few times. This chain connects TRBV6-5 to TRBJ1-6; D unclear. V was cut by 7 bases and J by 6 bases, with 13 bases left in between. Per the germline V gene, CDR1 is MNHEY and CDR2 is SVGAGI. The length of the CDR3 is 14 residues. CDR3 sequence (DNA): TGTGCCAGCACCCCAGACGGGTTTAATTCACCCCTCCACTTT. It codes for CASTPDGFNSPLHF.

The genes are TRBV5-1 and TRBJ1-1; D is unclear. This CDR3 has 13 residues. Germline CDR1 is SGHRS and CDR2 is YFSETQ. Trimming stripped 4 bases from V and 7 bases from J, with 14 bases between. The CDR3 DNA is TGCGCCAGCAGCCTCGACGATACCCTTGAAGCTTTCTTT. It is translated as CASSLDDTLEAFF.

The V call is TRBV7-2, the J call TRBJ2-3; perhaps TRBD2 as D (6 bases). Per germline, CDR1 SGHTA and CDR2 FQGNSA. The CDR3 consists of 16 residues. V was cut by 5 bases and J by 5 bases, with 20 bases left in between. The CDR3, as DNA: TGTGCCAGCAGCGCTACCGCCGGGAGCGGGTTAGATACGCAGTATTTT. Its translation: CASSATAGSGLDTQYF.

This chain joins TRBV15 and TRBJ2-5; tentative D call: TRBD1 (6 bases). CDR3 length: 15 amino acids. V was shortened by 2 bases and J by 2 bases, with 12 bases between the two germline ends. Germline CDR1 and CDR2: LNHNV and YYDKDF (reference sequence). This CDR3 is CATSRTGQLQETQYF. Here the CDR3 DNA reads TGTGCCACCAGCAGAACGGGACAACTACAAGAGACCCAGTACTTC. Variable domain in full (rest from reference TRBV15 and TRBJ2-5): DAMVIQNPRYQVTQFGKPVTLSCSQTLNHNVMYWYQQKSSQAPKLLFHYYDKDFNNEADTPDNFQSRRPNTSFCFLDIRSPGLGDTAMYLCATSRTGQLQETQYFGPGTRLLVL.

V usage is TRBV6-6 and J usage is TRBJ1-1, with D perhaps TRBD1 (5 bases). Germline assignment: CDR1 MNHNY and CDR2 SVGAGI (reference sequence). The CDR3 covers 15 residues. V dropped 5 bases and J dropped 0 bases, with 13 bases sitting between them. The CDR3 spells CASSTGLALNTEAFF. The DNA of the CDR3 is TGTGCCAGCAGTACAGGACTCGCTCTGAACACTGAAGCTTTCTTT.

The J gene is TRBJ2-7, the V gene TRBV7-7, with TRBD1 matching over 9 bases. CDR1 and CDR2 (germline): SSHAT, FNYEAQ (reference sequence). The CDR3 consists of 14 residues. V gave up 8 bases and J gave up 2 bases; unmatched junction bases: 7. DNA of the CDR3: TGTGCCAGCGCAAGGGACAGGGCCCCCTACGAGCAGTACTTC. Amino acid sequence: CASARDRAPYEQYF.

As to this clone: An end of the junction does not agree with germline; a read error may underlie this. For the CDR3, the DNA is TGTGCCAGCAGTGATCTAGGCCGACCTACCTTT. It codes for CASSDLGRPTF. The rearrangement joins TRBV25-1 to TRBJ1-1; D is unclear. The CDR3 is 11 amino acids. Germline V gene data show CDR1 as MGHDK and CDR2 as SYGVNS.

This chain links TRBV5-6 with TRBJ2-3; 13 bases match TRBD2. The CDR3 loop spans 16 amino acids. Germline-derived CDR1 and CDR2 are SGHDT and YYEEEE. Germline trimming cut 4 bases from V and 5 bases from J; bases unmatched to any gene: 7. CDR3 residues: CASSLGLAGFEDTQYF. In nucleotides, the CDR3 is TGTGCCAGCAGCCTGGGACTAGCGGGATTTGAAGATACGCAGTATTTT.

There are a few counts of this clone. This sequence joins TRBV6-6 and TRBJ1-4; 7 positions agree with TRBD1. This CDR3 region has 16 residues. Trimming cost V 6 bases and J 3 bases; bases outside gene matches: 10. Germline V gene data show CDR1 as MNHNY and CDR2 as SVGAGI (reference sequence). The CDR3 DNA reads TGTGCCAGCAGAGTTGCTCTCGGGACAGCTAATGAAAAACTGTTTTTT. Its protein product is CASRVALGTANEKLFF.